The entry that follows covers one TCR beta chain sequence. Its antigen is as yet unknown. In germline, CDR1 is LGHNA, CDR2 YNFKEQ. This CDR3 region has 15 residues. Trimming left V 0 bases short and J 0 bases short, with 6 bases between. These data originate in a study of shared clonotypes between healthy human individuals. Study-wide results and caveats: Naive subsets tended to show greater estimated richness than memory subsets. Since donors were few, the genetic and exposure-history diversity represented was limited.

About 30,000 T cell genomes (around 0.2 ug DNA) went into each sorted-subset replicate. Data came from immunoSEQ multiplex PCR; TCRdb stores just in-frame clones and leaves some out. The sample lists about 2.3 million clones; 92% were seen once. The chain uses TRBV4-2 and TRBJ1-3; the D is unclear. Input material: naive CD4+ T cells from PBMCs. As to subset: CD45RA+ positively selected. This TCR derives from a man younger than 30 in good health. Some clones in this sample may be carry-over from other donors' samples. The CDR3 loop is CASSQDASSGNTIYF. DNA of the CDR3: TGTGCCAGCAGCCAAGATGCGAGCTCTGGAAACACCATATATTTT.